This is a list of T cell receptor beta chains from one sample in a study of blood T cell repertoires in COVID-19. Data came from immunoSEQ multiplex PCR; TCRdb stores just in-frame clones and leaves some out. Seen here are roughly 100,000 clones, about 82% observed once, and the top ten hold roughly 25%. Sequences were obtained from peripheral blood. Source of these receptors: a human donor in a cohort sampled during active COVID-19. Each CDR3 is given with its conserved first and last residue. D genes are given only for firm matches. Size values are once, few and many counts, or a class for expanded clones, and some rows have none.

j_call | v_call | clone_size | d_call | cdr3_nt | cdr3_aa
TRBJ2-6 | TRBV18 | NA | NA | TGTGCCAGCTCACCGGCGGGACCTCCCTCTGGGGCCAACGTCCTGACTTTC | CASSPAGPPSGANVLTF
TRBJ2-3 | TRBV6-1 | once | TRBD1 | TGTGCCAGCAGTGATATAACAGGGGGCTATAAAACCCCTAGCACAGATACGCAGTATTTT | CASSDITGGYKTPSTDTQYF
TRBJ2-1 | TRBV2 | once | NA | TGTGCCAGCGAGGACTCGAGGCAGTTCTTC | CASEDSRQFF
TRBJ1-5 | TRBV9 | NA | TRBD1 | TGTGCCAGCAGCGCAGGACAGGGTCTTCAGCCCCAGCATTTT | CASSAGQGLQPQHF
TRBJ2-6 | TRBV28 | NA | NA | TGTGCCAGCAGTACAACGGGGATCCACGTCCTGACTTTC | CASSTTGIHVLTF
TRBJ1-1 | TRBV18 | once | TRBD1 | TGTGCCAGCTCACTCGGGACAGCTGGGGAAGCTTTCTTT | CASSLGTAGEAFF
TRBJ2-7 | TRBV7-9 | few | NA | TGTGCCAGCAGCTTAACCGGGACGGGGGTAGAGCAGTACTTC | CASSLTGTGVEQYF
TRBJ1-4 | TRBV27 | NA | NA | TGTGCCAGCAGTTTCATCTGGGGAGATGAAAAACTGTTTTTT | CASSFIWGDEKLFF
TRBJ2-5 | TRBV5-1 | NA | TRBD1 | TGCGCCAGCAGCTTGGGACAGGGGGGGACCCAGTACTTC | CASSLGQGGTQYF
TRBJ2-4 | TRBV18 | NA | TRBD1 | TGTGCCAGCTCACCCCCAGCAGGGGACAGCATTCAGTACTTC | CASSPPAGDSIQYF
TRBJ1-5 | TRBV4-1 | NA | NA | TGCGCCAGCAGCCAAGATCCCAGGGGCCCTTATAGCAATCAGCCCCAGCATTTT | CASSQDPRGPYSNQPQHF
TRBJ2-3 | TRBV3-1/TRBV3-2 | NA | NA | TGTGCCAGCAGCCAAGTGGGGCGCCAAGATACGCAGTATTTT | CASSQVGRQDTQYF
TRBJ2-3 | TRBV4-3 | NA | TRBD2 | TGCGCCAGCAGTCTCGGGACTAGCGCTAGCACAGATACGCAGTATTTT | CASSLGTSASTDTQYF
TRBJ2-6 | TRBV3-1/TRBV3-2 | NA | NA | TGTGCCAGCAGCCAATCCGGAGCTGGGGCCAACGTCCTGACTTTC | CASSQSGAGANVLTF
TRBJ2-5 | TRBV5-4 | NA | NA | TGTGCCAGCAGCGCCCAACAGGGTGGGGAGACCCAGTACTTC | CASSAQQGGETQYF
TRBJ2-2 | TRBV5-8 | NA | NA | TGTGCCAGCCATAGCGGGGAGCTGTTTTTT | CASHSGELFF
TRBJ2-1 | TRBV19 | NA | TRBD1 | TGTGCCAGTAGTATCGGGACAGAGTACAATGAGCAGTTCTTC | CASSIGTEYNEQFF
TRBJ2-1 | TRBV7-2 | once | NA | TGTGCCAGCAGCGGTCGTGCAGGCCGGAGGTCCTACAATGAGCAGTTCTTC | CASSGRAGRRSYNEQFF
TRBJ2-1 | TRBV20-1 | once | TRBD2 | TGCAGTGCTAGTGCCCTAGCGGGAGGTACACCCCATGAGCAGTTCTTC | CSASALAGGTPHEQFF
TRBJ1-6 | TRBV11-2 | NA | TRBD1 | TGTGCCAGCAGCTTAGAGACAGGGGGGCATTCACCCCTCCACTTT | CASSLETGGHSPLHF
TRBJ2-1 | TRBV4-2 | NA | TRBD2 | TGTGCCAGCAGCCAATCGCTAGCGGGGAACAATGAGCAGTTCTTC | CASSQSLAGNNEQFF
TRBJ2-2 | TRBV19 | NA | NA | TGTGCCAGTAAAAAGAACTGGAACACCGGGGAGCTGTTTTTT | CASKKNWNTGELFF
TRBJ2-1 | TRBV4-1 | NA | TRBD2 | TGCGCCAGCAGCCACAAAGTAGCGGGGGCCCTCTACAATGAGCAGTTCTTC | CASSHKVAGALYNEQFF
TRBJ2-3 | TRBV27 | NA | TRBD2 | TGTGCCAGCAGTTTATGGTCCATACTAGCGGGAGGCACAGATACGCAGTATTTT | CASSLWSILAGGTDTQYF
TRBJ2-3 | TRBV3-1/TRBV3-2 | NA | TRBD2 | TGTGCCGGAAGGGAGGGCCCCTTTGGTGGCACAGATACGCAGTATTTT | CAGREGPFGGTDTQYF